This TCR beta chain is from a study of blood T cell repertoires in COVID-19. Across the study: The analysed material was cDNA or gDNA that came from T cells, B-cell-depleted T cells, or PBMCs.

CDR3 size: 15 residues. With 2 bases clipped from V and 3 bases from J, the junction kept 6 bases outside the gene matches. CDR1 is MDHEN, CDR2 SYDVKM, per germline. This clone came up many times. Enrollment of patients from Seattle took place during active infection, with longitudinal follow-up. Authors' data handling: Amplifying reference gene primers gave estimates of nucleated cell counts. The data were produced by immunoSEQ multiplex PCR, yet TCRdb's version contains in-frame clones alone and is incomplete. Clonal size and the V and J genes are those of that table, whereas D and trimming came from the DNA. In the table there are about 410,000 clones, 89% of which are singletons.

What was sequenced was peripheral blood. This TCR was recovered from a woman aged 40 to 50 with COVID-19, enrolled during active disease. The V gene is TRBV28, the J gene TRBJ2-7; TRBD2 agrees at 8 bases. CDR3 sequence reads: CASSLISGMVYEQYF. The CDR3, as DNA: TGTGCCAGCAGTTTAATTAGCGGGATGGTCTACGAGCAGTACTTC.